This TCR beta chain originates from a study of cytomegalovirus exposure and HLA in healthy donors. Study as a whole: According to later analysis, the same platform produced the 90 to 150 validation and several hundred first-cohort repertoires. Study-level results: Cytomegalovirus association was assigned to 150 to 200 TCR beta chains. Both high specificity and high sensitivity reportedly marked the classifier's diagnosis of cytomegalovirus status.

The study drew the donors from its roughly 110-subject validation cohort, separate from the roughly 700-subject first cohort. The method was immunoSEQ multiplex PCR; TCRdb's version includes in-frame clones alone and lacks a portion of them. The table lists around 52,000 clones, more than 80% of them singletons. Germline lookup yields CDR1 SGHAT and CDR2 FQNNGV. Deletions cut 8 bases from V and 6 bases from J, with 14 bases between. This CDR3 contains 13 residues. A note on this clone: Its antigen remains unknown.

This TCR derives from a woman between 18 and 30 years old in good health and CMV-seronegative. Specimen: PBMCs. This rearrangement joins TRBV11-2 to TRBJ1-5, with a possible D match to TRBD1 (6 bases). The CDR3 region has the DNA TGTGCCAGCGCCCTGAGGGGGGGTCAGCCCCAGCATTTT. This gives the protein CASALRGGQPQHF.